Below, 6 T cell receptor beta chains from the same sample are listed, as sequenced in a study of post-analysis software for immune sequencing data. Findings of the study overall: In patients, a few TRBV segments were more frequent than in controls, with TRBV5-6, TRBV5-1 and TRBV20-1 among them.

Their specific antigens are unknown. Carried by the TCR beta cDNA libraries were unique molecular identifiers. One entry per CDR3 protein, called by TCRdb with MiXCR from the PCR reads. The sample yields roughly 800,000 distinct CDR3 sequences, 46% seen once. Sequencing input: blood. The receptor source for this set is a girl aged 5-17 years with multiple sclerosis.

This sequence joins TRBV4-3 and TRBJ2-7, with 8 bases aligning to TRBD1. The CDR3 is 16 residues long. Germline V gene lookup returns CDR1 LGHNA and CDR2 YSLEER. The V and J ends lost 4 bases and 2 bases, in that order; junction bases with no gene match: 10. The CDR3 reads CASSPHLDRAPYEQYF. DNA of the CDR3: TGCGCCAGCAGCCCTCACCTGGACAGGGCCCCCTACGAGCAGTACTTC.

In its sample, this clonotype was seen a few times. V and J are TRBV6-1 and TRBJ2-3; 8 bases match TRBD1. With V trimmed by 7 bases and J by 0 bases, 6 bases remained unmatched. The CDR3 is 15 amino acids. CDR1 is MNHNS and CDR2 is SASEGT in the germline V gene. CDR3 sequence: CASTRTGWSTDTQYF. CDR3 DNA: TGTGCCAGCACCCGGACAGGGTGGAGCACAGATACGCAGTATTTT.

This clonotype was found a few times. The chain recombines TRBV12-3 or TRBV12-4 with TRBJ1-1, with D perhaps TRBD1 (6 bases). This CDR3 is 12 amino acids long. Trimming shortened V by 5 bases and J by 4 bases, and 8 bases separated the two germline ends. CDR3 sequence: CASSEGGTEAFF. CDR3 in DNA: TGTGCCAGCAGTGAAGGGGGCACTGAAGCTTTCTTT.

Concerning this clonotype itself: This could be a read error, since a much larger clone is one nucleotide away. This chain's CDR3 is CAGSYGDREGQPQHF. The CDR3 nucleotides are TGTGCCGGCAGTTACGGCGACAGGGAAGGACAGCCCCAGCATTTT. The gene calls are TRBV6-6 and TRBJ1-5, with 7 positions matching TRBD1. This CDR3 is built from 15 residues. Germline CDR1 MNHNY, CDR2 SVGAGI (reference sequence).

This clonotype was found a few times. J is TRBJ2-1 and V is TRBV6-2 or TRBV6-3; no clear D. The CDR3 has 17 residues. The V gene lost 0 bases and the J gene lost 0 bases, with 12 bases spanning the gap. Germline V gives CDR1 MNHEY, CDR2 SVGEGT. The CDR3 DNA is TGTGCCAGCAGTTACTCGAACGGGCGGAACTCCTACAATGAGCAGTTCTTC. This codes for CASSYSNGRNSYNEQFF.

The chain carries TRBV4-2 and TRBJ1-2; unclear D gene. V gave up 1 base and J gave up 6 bases, with 6 bases separating them. The CDR3 runs to 12 residues. Germline loops: CDR1 LGHNA, CDR2 YNFKEQ. The CDR3 DNA is TGTGCCAGCAGCCAAGTTAGGGATGGCTACACCTTC. Translation gives CASSQVRDGYTF.